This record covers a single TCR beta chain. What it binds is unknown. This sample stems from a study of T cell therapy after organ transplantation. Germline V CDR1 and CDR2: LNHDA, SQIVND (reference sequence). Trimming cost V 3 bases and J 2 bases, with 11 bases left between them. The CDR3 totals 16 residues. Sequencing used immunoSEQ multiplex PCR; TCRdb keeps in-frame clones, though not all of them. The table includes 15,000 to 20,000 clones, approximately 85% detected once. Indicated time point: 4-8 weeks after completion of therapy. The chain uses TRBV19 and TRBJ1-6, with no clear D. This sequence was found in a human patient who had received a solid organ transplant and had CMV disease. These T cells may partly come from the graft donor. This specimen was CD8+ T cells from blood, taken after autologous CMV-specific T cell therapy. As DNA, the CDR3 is TGTGCCAGTAGTATGATAGAAAAAGCCTATAATTCACCCCTCCACTTT. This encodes CASSMIEKAYNSPLHF.